Following are 7 T cell receptor beta chains from one sample sequenced in a study of immune evolution from preneoplasia to lung adenocarcinoma. Some clones are missing from TCRdb's copy, which holds only in-frame ones; the method was immunoSEQ multiplex PCR. The table includes 6,000 to 8,000 clones, approximately 74% detected once. The source material was FFPE adjacent normal lung tissue. The receptors were gathered from an older donor with lung adenocarcinoma.

The V and J genes are TRBV18 and TRBJ2-1; D may be TRBD2 (7 bases). V lost 3 bases, J lost 14 bases, and 29 bases lay in between. CDR1 is KGHSH, CDR2 LQKENI, per germline. The CDR3 length is 17 residues. CDR3 protein: CASSPTRTGSTGGTEFF. The CDR3 bases are TGTGCCAGCTCACCGACGCGAACAGGGTCGACGGGGGGAACGGAGTTCTTC.

V usage is TRBV5-6 and J usage is TRBJ1-6; 7 bases fit TRBD1. Germline assignment: CDR1 SGHDT and CDR2 YYEEEE. The CDR3 has 15 residues. With 2 bases clipped from V and 9 bases from J, the junction kept 8 bases outside the gene matches. The DNA of the CDR3 is TGTGCCAGCAGCTTATTTACGGGACAGAGTTCACCCCTCCACTTT. It encodes CASSLFTGQSSPLHF.

The chain joins TRBV2 to TRBJ2-1; 8 positions agree with TRBD2. V trimming: 5 bases; J trimming: 4 bases; junction bases outside the gene matches: 13. The CDR3 sequence is 17 residues long. Looked up from germline, CDR1 is SNHLY and CDR2 is FYNNEI. CDR3 amino acids: CASSIKWSGSTYNEQFF. CDR3 nucleotides: TGTGCCAGCAGTATTAAGTGGAGCGGGAGTACATACAATGAGCAGTTCTTC. The full variable domain, its missing parts supplied by reference TRBV2 and TRBJ2-1, is EPEVTQTPSHQVTQMGQEVILRCVPISNHLYFYWYRQILGQKVEFLVSFYNNEISEKSEIFDDQFSVERPDGSNFTLKIRSTKLEDSAMYFCASSIKWSGSTYNEQFFGPGTRLTVL.

The V gene is TRBV9, the J gene TRBJ1-2; D not certain. CDR1 is SGDLS, CDR2 YYNGEE, per germline. This CDR3 has 14 amino acids. The germline V and J ends were trimmed by 0 bases and 7 bases, with 13 bases remaining between them. The CDR3 sequence: CASSVDQALGGYTF. The CDR3 nucleotides read TGTGCCAGCAGCGTAGACCAGGCACTGGGTGGCTACACCTTC.

Only a few counts were recorded for this clone. The chain has TRBV9 and TRBJ2-1, with 7 positions matching TRBD2. J lost 5 bases, V lost 0 bases, and 5 bases had no gene match. Germline CDR1 is SGDLS and CDR2 is YYNGEE. There are 15 residues in the CDR3. CDR3: CASSVGASGDNEQFF. CDR3 bases: TGTGCCAGCAGCGTAGGGGCTAGCGGTGACAATGAGCAGTTCTTC.

This sequence joins TRBV6-5 and TRBJ1-5; tentatively, D is TRBD1 (5 bases). The CDR3 consists of 15 residues. V lost 5 bases and J 1 base, leaving 12 bases between the germline ends. CDR1 and CDR2 from the germline V gene are MNHEY and SVGAGI. The CDR3 bases are TGTGCCAGCAGTATGGGGTGGGGCAGCAATCAGCCCCAGCATTTT. Its protein is CASSMGWGSNQPQHF.

In nucleotides, the CDR3 is TGTGCCAGCAGCTTGCGGACTAGCGGGACCTACGAGCAGTACTTC. It yields the protein CASSLRTSGTYEQYF. The chain couples TRBV5-4 to TRBJ2-7; 12 bases are a match to TRBD2. Trimming removed 1 base from V and 2 bases from J; junction bases left unmatched: 1. Germline V gene lookup returns CDR1 SGHNT and CDR2 YYREEE (reference sequence). CDR3 length: 15 amino acids.